The 18 T cell receptor beta chains below come from one sample, sequenced in a study of OX40 agonist ivuxolimab in advanced cancers. Clones were sequenced by immunoSEQ multiplex PCR, and TCRdb holds only the in-frame ones, with some missing. Of over 30,000 clones listed, about nine tenths are singletons. This specimen consisted of CD4+ or CD8+ T cells sorted from blood, obtained in a trial of the OX40 agonist ivuxolimab. The receptors here all came from an adult with an advanced solid tumor such as melanoma, head and neck, liver or kidney cancer.

This clone was recorded only once. The chain's CDR3 is CASSRDRGGWETQYF. CDR3 sequence (DNA): TGCGCCAGCAGCCGGGACAGGGGCGGATGGGAGACCCAGTACTTC. V usage is TRBV5-1 and J usage is TRBJ2-5; 10 bases are shared with TRBD1. This CDR3 is 15 amino acids long. The trim removed 4 bases at V and 5 bases at J, leaving 8 bases unmatched. The germline gives CDR1 SGHRS, CDR2 YFSETQ.

J is TRBJ2-7 and V is TRBV6-1; D possibly uses TRBD1 or TRBD2 (6 bases each). The ends were cut back, 5 bases at V and 0 bases at J, with 14 bases in the middle. The CDR3 contains 15 residues. Germline lookup yields CDR1 MNHNS and CDR2 SASEGT. The CDR3 DNA follows: TGTGCCAGCAGTCCGCGGGACAATTACTCCTACGAGCAGTACTTC. Translating it yields CASSPRDNYSYEQYF.

This clone was seen a single time. The chain employs TRBV5-1 and TRBJ1-1; D not certain. Germline V CDR1 and CDR2: SGHRS, YFSETQ. CDR3 length: 15 amino acids. The V end lost 0 bases, the J end lost 10 bases, and 19 bases lay between the germline ends. The CDR3 coding sequence is TGCGCCAGCAGCTTGGACGGCACCTTGACCGCGCCAGCTTTCTTT. Its translation: CASSLDGTLTAPAFF. Using reference TRBV5-1 and TRBJ1-1 for the parts outside the CDR3, the full variable domain is KAGVTQTPRYLIKTRGQQVTLSCSPISGHRSVSWYQQTPGQGLQFLFEYFSETQRNKGNFPGRFSGRQFSNSRSEMNVSTLELGDSALYLCASSLDGTLTAPAFFGQGTRLTVV.

The V call is TRBV28, the J call TRBJ2-5, with TRBD1 as a possible D gene (5 bases). Germline-derived CDR1 and CDR2 are MDHEN and SYDVKM. The CDR3 spans 14 residues. V gave up 2 bases and J gave up 5 bases, with 12 bases separating them. The CDR3 sequence is CASSLIRGGETQYF. CDR3 DNA sequence: TGTGCCAGCAGTTTAATAAGGGGTGGGGAGACCCAGTACTTC.

The chain uses TRBV19 and TRBJ1-1; the match to TRBD1 covers 7 bases. V lost 6 bases and J lost 1; bases outside the gene matches: 8. CDR3 length: 15 amino acids. Germline V gives CDR1 LNHDA, CDR2 SQIVND (reference sequence). The CDR3 sequence is CASRLSGQPNTEAFF. Written as DNA, the CDR3 is TGTGCCAGTAGGCTCTCGGGACAGCCGAACACTGAAGCTTTCTTT.

The V gene is TRBV28, the J gene TRBJ1-2, with 9 positions matching TRBD1. The CDR3 contains 14 residues. V lost 5 bases and J lost 2; bases outside the gene matches: 3. Germline V gene lookup returns CDR1 MDHEN and CDR2 SYDVKM. The CDR3 bases are TGTGCCAGCAGTCCCGGACAGGGGAACTATGGCTACACCTTC. Its protein product is CASSPGQGNYGYTF.

The rearrangement joins TRBV28 to TRBJ1-3; perhaps TRBD1 as D (6 bases). The CDR3 spans 14 residues. The V gene's germline CDR1 is MDHEN and CDR2 SYDVKM. Trimming pared 6 bases from V and 2 bases from J, leaving 11 bases between. CDR3 nucleotide sequence: TGTGCCAGCAGGGAGGGGGGGACTGGAAACACCATATATTTT. Translation gives CASREGGTGNTIYF. The whole variable domain, filled in from reference TRBV28 and TRBJ1-3, reads DVKVTQSSRYLVKRTGEKVFLECVQDMDHENMFWYRQDPGLGLRLIYFSYDVKMKEKGDIPEGYSVSREKKERFSLILESASTNQTSMYLCASREGGTGNTIYFGEGSWLTVV.

The rearrangement uses TRBV5-5 and TRBJ1-3; 7 bases agree with TRBD1. The germline V gene has CDR1 SGHKS and CDR2 YYEKEE (reference sequence). This CDR3 region has 15 residues. J was trimmed by 3 bases and V by 0 bases; bases with no gene match: 3. CDR3 amino acids: CASSLETGIGNTIYF. In DNA, the CDR3 is TGTGCCAGCAGCTTGGAGACAGGGATTGGAAACACCATATATTTT.

This clone was observed a single time. This chain joins TRBV28 and TRBJ2-1; D is possibly TRBD1 (5 bases). The germline V and J ends were trimmed by 3 bases and 1 base, with 7 bases remaining between them. Germline V gene data show CDR1 as MDHEN and CDR2 as SYDVKM. This CDR3 has 14 residues. For the CDR3, the DNA is TGTGCCAGCAGTTTTCAGGGATCCTACAATGAGCAGTTCTTC. This gives the protein CASSFQGSYNEQFF.

This clone was observed a handful of times. The genes are TRBV30 and TRBJ1-4; 7 positions agree with TRBD1. Trimming took 0 bases from V and 5 from J; bases not matched to a gene: 6. The CDR3 loop spans 15 amino acids. CDR1 is GTSNPN and CDR2 is SVGIG in the germline V gene (reference sequence). The CDR3 sequence is CAWSVLTGSNEKLFF. CDR3 coding DNA: TGTGCCTGGAGTGTGTTGACAGGGTCGAATGAAAAACTGTTTTTT.

CDR3 sequence: CASSLGSGYEQYF. CDR3 nucleotide sequence: TGTGCCAGCAGCTTAGGGTCGGGATACGAGCAGTACTTC. The rearrangement joins TRBV11-2 to TRBJ2-7, with TRBD2 as a possible D gene (5 bases). V lost 1 base, J lost 4 bases, and 8 bases lay in between. The CDR3 consists of 13 residues. Germline CDR1 and CDR2: SGHAT and FQNNGV.

This chain links TRBV19 with TRBJ2-2; 11 bases align to TRBD1. From germline, CDR1 is LNHDA and CDR2 SQIVND (reference sequence). This CDR3 contains 16 residues. After removal of 7 bases from V and 5 bases from J, the junction contained 9 bases not matched to a gene. CDR3 residues: CASINSGTGGTGELFF. The CDR3 bases are TGTGCCAGTATCAACTCCGGGACAGGGGGTACCGGGGAGCTGTTTTTT.

The V and J genes are TRBV5-5 and TRBJ2-5; D gene unclear. Trimming shortened V by 0 bases and J by 4 bases, and 7 bases separated the two germline ends. Germline V gene sequence: CDR1 SGHKS, CDR2 YYEKEE (reference sequence). CDR3 length: 13 amino acids. The DNA of the CDR3 is TGTGCCAGCAGCTTGGCATGGGGAGAGACCCAGTACTTC. It specifies CASSLAWGETQYF.

The rearrangement links TRBV5-4 to TRBJ2-3; 7 bases are a match to TRBD2. CDR1 and CDR2 from the germline V gene are SGHNT and YYREEE (reference sequence). The CDR3 spans 14 residues. V was clipped by 3 bases and J by 6 bases; unmatched bases: 7. CDR3 coding DNA: TGTGCCAGCAGCTATGCCGGACTAGGGGATACGCAGTATTTT. It translates to CASSYAGLGDTQYF. The full variable domain, completed using reference TRBV5-4 and TRBJ2-3, is ETGVTQSPTHLIKTRGQQVTLRCSSQSGHNTVSWYQQALGQGPQFIFQYYREEENGRGNFPPRFSGLQFPNYSSELNVNALELDDSALYLCASSYAGLGDTQYFGPGTRLTVL.

This clone came up once. The rearrangement uses TRBV6-6 and TRBJ2-7; no reliable D call. The germline V gene has CDR1 MNHNY and CDR2 SVGAGI (reference sequence). The CDR3 contains 14 residues. The germline V and J ends were trimmed by 0 bases and 3 bases, with 9 bases remaining between them. CDR3 in amino acids: CASSYSTYGYEQYF. CDR3 bases: TGTGCCAGCAGTTACTCTACATATGGCTACGAGCAGTACTTC.

This clone has just one count. The chain recombines TRBV19 with TRBJ2-5; 11 nucleotides align to TRBD2. Germline V gene lookup returns CDR1 LNHDA and CDR2 SQIVND (reference sequence). Trimming cost V 1 base and J 3 bases; bases outside gene matches: 13. The CDR3 runs 19 residues. This CDR3 is CASSIGLTSGSLWEETQYF. The DNA for the CDR3 is TGTGCCAGTAGTATAGGCCTAACTAGCGGGAGCCTCTGGGAAGAGACCCAGTACTTC. Together with reference TRBV19 and TRBJ2-5, the CDR3 gives the full variable domain: DGGITQSPKYLFRKEGQNVTLSCEQNLNHDAMYWYRQDPGQGLRLIYYSQIVNDFQKGDIAEGYSVSREKKESFPLTVTSAQKNPTAFYLCASSIGLTSGSLWEETQYFGPGTRLLVL.

The rearrangement uses TRBV5-6 and TRBJ2-1, with TRBD2 as a possible D gene (5 bases). Germline loops: CDR1 SGHDT, CDR2 YYEEEE. V was pared by 7 bases and J by 3 bases, with 11 bases between. The CDR3 totals 13 residues. The CDR3 loop reads CASRGGLYNEQFF. In DNA form, the CDR3 reads TGTGCCAGCCGCGGCGGACTCTACAATGAGCAGTTCTTC.

In this sample, this clone turned up once. The chain carries TRBV5-4 and TRBJ1-4; D is unclear. Trimming took off 0 bases at V and 0 bases at J, with 3 bases between the two ends. The CDR3 consists of 14 residues. The germline gives CDR1 SGHNT, CDR2 YYREEE (reference sequence). The CDR3 DNA follows: TGTGCCAGCAGCTTGGAGGCAACTAATGAAAAACTGTTTTTT. This sequence encodes CASSLEATNEKLFF.